Included here is one TCR beta chain sequence, with context. This record comes from a study of blood T cell repertoires in COVID-19. About the study: Sites in the United States, Italy and Spain provided acute and convalescent COVID-19 samples. T cells, B-cell-depleted T cells, or PBMCs supplied cDNA or gDNA.

Study processing details: By means of reference gene primer amplification, nucleated cell counts were estimated. Assay used: immunoSEQ multiplex PCR; TCRdb lists only in-frame clones, some missing. That table gives V, J and clone size, and the DNA gave D and trimming. The sample holds 54,000 or so clones; roughly four fifths are singletons and the top ten take under 2%. The length of the CDR3 is 17 residues. The germline CDR1 and CDR2 sequences are MDHEN and SYDVKM. V shed 3 bases, J shed 1 base, and the junction held 7 bases outside the gene matches. The sample comprised peripheral blood. This receptor was identified in a woman aged 55-69 years with acute or convalescent COVID-19. The chain employs TRBV28 and TRBJ1-5; 9 bases are shared with TRBD1. The CDR3 here is CASSLTSGTGSNQPQHF. In DNA form, the CDR3 reads TGTGCCAGCAGTTTGACATCAGGGACAGGGAGCAATCAGCCCCAGCATTTT.